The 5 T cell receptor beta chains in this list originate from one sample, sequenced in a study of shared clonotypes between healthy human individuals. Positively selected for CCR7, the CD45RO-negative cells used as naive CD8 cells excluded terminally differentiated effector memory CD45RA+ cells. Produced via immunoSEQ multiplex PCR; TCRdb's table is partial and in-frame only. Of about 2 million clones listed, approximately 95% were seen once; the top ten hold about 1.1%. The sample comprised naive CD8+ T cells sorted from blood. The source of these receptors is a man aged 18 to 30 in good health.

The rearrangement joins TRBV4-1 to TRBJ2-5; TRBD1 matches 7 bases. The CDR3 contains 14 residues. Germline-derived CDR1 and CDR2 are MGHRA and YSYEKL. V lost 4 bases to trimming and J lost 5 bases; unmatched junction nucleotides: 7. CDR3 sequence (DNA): TGCGCCAGCAGCCGCCGACAGGGACCGGAGACCCAGTACTTC. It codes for CASSRRQGPETQYF.

CDR3 loop: CASSLWDRAYTNYGYTF. CDR3 nucleotides: TGTGCCAGCAGCTTGTGGGACAGGGCGTACACTAACTATGGCTACACCTTC. V is TRBV5-5 and J is TRBJ1-2, with 9 positions matching TRBD1. V dropped 1 base and J dropped 0; count of bases not matched to a gene: 7. Germline CDR1 is SGHKS and CDR2 is YYEKEE (reference sequence). This CDR3 is built from 17 residues. The full variable domain, completed using reference TRBV5-5 and TRBJ1-2, is DAGVTQSPTHLIKTRGQQVTLRCSPISGHKSVSWYQQVLGQGPQFIFQYYEKEERGRGNFPDRFSARQFPNYSSELNVNALLLGDSALYLCASSLWDRAYTNYGYTFGSGTRLTVV.

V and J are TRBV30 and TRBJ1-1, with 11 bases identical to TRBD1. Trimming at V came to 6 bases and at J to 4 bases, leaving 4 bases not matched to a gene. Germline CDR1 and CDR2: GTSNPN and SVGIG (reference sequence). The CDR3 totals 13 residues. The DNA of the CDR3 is TGTGCCTGCGGGACAGGGGGTCGCACTGAAGCTTTCTTT. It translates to CACGTGGRTEAFF.

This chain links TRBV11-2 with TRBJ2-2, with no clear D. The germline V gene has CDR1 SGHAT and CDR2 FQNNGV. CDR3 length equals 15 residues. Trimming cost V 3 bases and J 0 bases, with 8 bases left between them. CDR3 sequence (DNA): TGTGCCAGCAGCTTCAGCCCATCGAACACCGGGGAGCTGTTTTTT. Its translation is CASSFSPSNTGELFF.

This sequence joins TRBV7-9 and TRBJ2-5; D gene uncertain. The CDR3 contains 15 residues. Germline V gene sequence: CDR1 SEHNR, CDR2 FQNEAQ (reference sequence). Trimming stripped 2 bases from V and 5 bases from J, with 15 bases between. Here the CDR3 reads CASSLNKKETETQYF. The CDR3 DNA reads TGTGCCAGCAGCTTAAATAAGAAAGAGACGGAGACCCAGTACTTC.